This is a list of T cell receptor beta chains from one sample in a study of T cell responses to AZD1222 COVID-19 vaccine. This table comes from immunoSEQ multiplex PCR, and its TCRdb copy is limited to in-frame clones, with some not included. This table holds under 200,000 clones, more than 80% found once. The starting material was peripheral blood, obtained 28 days after the second dose of the MenACWY control vaccine. The source is an adult who received the MenACWY meningococcal vaccine as a control. Both conserved end residues are part of each CDR3. Each record gives: V gene, clone size, D gene, J gene, CDR3 length, CDR3 DNA, CDR3 protein. D genes are given only for firm matches. Clone size is given for some rows only: seen once, a few or many times, or a class if the clone is expanded.

>TRBV7-3|-|TRBD1|TRBJ2-1|16
TGTGCCAGCAGCCCACAGGGGGGCGGAGACTACAATGAGCAGTTCTTC
CASSPQGGGDYNEQFF
>TRBV28|-|TRBD1|TRBJ2-7|18
TGTGCCAGCAGTTTTCCCATTAATCTTGACAGGGGGTCATACGAGCAGTACTTC
CASSFPINLDRGSYEQYF
>TRBV6-5|-|-|TRBJ1-5|13
TGTGCCAGCCTCGGGGACGGAAATCAGCCCCAGCATTTT
CASLGDGNQPQHF
>TRBV27|-|-|TRBJ1-3|15
TGTGCCAGCAGAGACACAGGAGTCTCTGGAAACACCATATATTTT
CASRDTGVSGNTIYF
>TRBV18|-|-|TRBJ2-3|14
TGTGCCAGCTCCCAGACCAGCCAGCGGGATACGCAGTATTTT
CASSQTSQRDTQYF
>TRBV7-8|-|-|TRBJ2-5|12
TGTGCCAGCAGCTTAGGGGGCGGGACCCAGTACTTC
CASSLGGGTQYF
>TRBV19|-|TRBD2|TRBJ2-1|17
TGTGCCAGTAGGCCACTAGCGGGAGGAGGGCCCTACAATGAGCAGTTCTTC
CASRPLAGGGPYNEQFF
>TRBV7-9|-|-|TRBJ1-4|14
TGTGCCTTTCAGGGCGGGTTGACTAATGAAAAACTGTTTTTT
CAFQGGLTNEKLFF
>TRBV7-3|-|-|TRBJ1-1|14
TGTGCCAGCAGCTCAGGGGTGTTGAACACTGAAGCTTTCTTT
CASSSGVLNTEAFF
>TRBV6-1|-|TRBD2|TRBJ2-7|16
TGTGCCAGCAGTGTCCACCGGGCTAGCGGGAGGTTCGAGCAGTACTTC
CASSVHRASGRFEQYF
>TRBV5-4|-|-|TRBJ2-1|17
TGTGCCAGCAGCTCCCGTCGAGCCGGGGCCTCCTACAATGAGCAGTTCTTC
CASSSRRAGASYNEQFF
>TRBV19|-|-|TRBJ1-2|12
TGTGCCAGTAGTACGACGTCCACTTCCTACACCTTC
CASSTTSTSYTF
>TRBV6-5|-|TRBD1|TRBJ1-1|15
TGTGCCAGCAGTTACTCGACAGGGGGAGGCGCTGAAGCTTTCTTT
CASSYSTGGGAEAFF
>TRBV11-2|few|-|TRBJ1-2|15
TGTGCCAGCAGGCCTCGGAGGGTGGCTAACTATGGCTACACCTTC
CASRPRRVANYGYTF
>TRBV4-3|-|TRBD2|TRBJ2-3|17
TGCGCCAGCAGCCAAGAAGTCACTAGCGGGATTGTAGATACGCAGTATTTT
CASSQEVTSGIVDTQYF
>TRBV15|few|TRBD1|TRBJ1-1|17
TGTGCCACCAGCAGAGCGGGTGATGACAGGGGCGGTACTGAAGCTTTCTTT
CATSRAGDDRGGTEAFF
>TRBV3-1/TRBV3-2|-|-|TRBJ1-4|12
TGTGCCAGCAGCCCCACGGAGGAAAAACTGTTTTTT
CASSPTEEKLFF
>TRBV23-1|once|TRBD1|TRBJ2-1|16
TGCGCCAGCAGTCAAAGCGTGGGGGACAGCTACAATGAGCAGTTCTTC
CASSQSVGDSYNEQFF
>TRBV4-2|-|-|TRBJ1-2|13
TGTGCCAGCAGCCAAGATACTAACTATGGCTACACCTTC
CASSQDTNYGYTF
>TRBV19|-|TRBD2|TRBJ2-7|16
TGTGCCAGTAGTCCCGAGCCGGGACTAGCGGTCTACGAGCAGTACTTC
CASSPEPGLAVYEQYF
>TRBV9|-|TRBD1|TRBJ1-4|16
TGTGCCAGCAGCGTGGGAGCCCGGGACAGGGATGAAAAACTGTTTTTT
CASSVGARDRDEKLFF
>TRBV30|-|-|TRBJ1-2|15
TGTGCCTGGACCCGGGGGGGACGTCTCAACTATGGCTACACCTTC
CAWTRGGRLNYGYTF
>TRBV18|-|TRBD1|TRBJ2-6|18
TGTGCCAGCTCACCGACCGCTGGGACAGACTCTGGGGCCAACGTCCTGACTTTC
CASSPTAGTDSGANVLTF